The 31 T cell receptor beta chains given below trace back to one sample, sequenced in a study of T cell repertoires in cytomegalovirus infection. Their specific antigens are unknown. TCRdb called the reads again in MiXCR, with one record for every CDR3 protein. In the table there are roughly 87,000 distinct CDR3 sequences, 25% to 35% of which are singletons. The sample here was CD8+ T cells from cultured PBMCs, taken from culture after CMV antigen stimulation. These receptors were obtained from a human donor in good health (CMV status not recorded). Some clones in this sample may be carry-over from other donors' samples.

This rearrangement joins TRBV6-6 to TRBJ2-2; D remains unclear. Germline loops: CDR1 MNHNY, CDR2 SVGAGI (reference sequence). The V end lost 5 bases, the J end lost 3 bases, and 4 bases lay between the germline ends. The CDR3 sequence is 12 residues long. This chain's CDR3 is CASSPDTGELFF. In nucleotides, the CDR3 is TGTGCCAGCAGTCCGGACACCGGGGAGCTGTTTTTT.

The CDR3 coding sequence is TGTGCCAGCAGCCACTTAGAAGGGTTCGGGGAGACCCAGTACTTC. It yields the protein CASSHLEGFGETQYF. The chain is built from TRBV14 and TRBJ2-5; D unclear. The CDR3 sequence is 15 residues long. Germline-derived CDR1 and CDR2 are SGHDN and FVKESK. Deletions cut 3 bases from V and 5 bases from J, with 16 bases between.

This chain links TRBV20-1 with TRBJ2-3, with a possible D match to TRBD1 (6 bases). The germline V gene has CDR1 DFQATT and CDR2 SNEGSKA (reference sequence). The CDR3 sequence is 14 residues long. Trimming cost V 3 bases and J 2 bases, with 12 bases left between them. CDR3 coding DNA: TGCAGTGCTAGTGGACAGACCGACACAGATACGCAGTATTTT. Encoded protein: CSASGQTDTDTQYF.

The chain combines TRBV6-1 with TRBJ1-1; perhaps TRBD1 as D (5 bases). Germline V lookup: CDR1 MNHNS, CDR2 SASEGT. CDR3 size: 15 residues. The V end lost 2 bases, the J end lost 12 bases, and 22 bases lay between the germline ends. CDR3: CASSERGERRSETFF. Here the CDR3 DNA reads TGTGCCAGCAGTGAAAGGGGAGAGCGGAGGTCGGAAACTTTCTTT.

For the CDR3, the DNA is TGTGCCAGTAGTATATCCCACTATGGCTACACCTTC. It encodes CASSISHYGYTF. The gene calls are TRBV19 and TRBJ1-2, with D uncertain. The V end lost 2 bases, the J end lost 3 bases, and 4 bases lay between the germline ends. The V gene's germline CDR1 is LNHDA and CDR2 SQIVND (reference sequence). CDR3 length: 12 residues.

The J gene is TRBJ2-3, the V gene TRBV29-1; possibly TRBD2 for D (7 bases). The CDR3 covers 18 residues. With 7 bases removed from V and 0 bases from J, the gap between germline ends came to 26 bases. The germline CDR1 and CDR2 sequences are SQVTM and ANQGSEA. This chain's CDR3 is CSATSLGSGGYSTDTQYF. The CDR3 region has the DNA TGCAGCGCCACGAGCCTAGGATCGGGGGGCTATAGCACAGATACGCAGTATTTT.

The chain couples TRBV7-6 to TRBJ1-2; D remains ambiguous. V lost 1 base and J lost 1, with 10 bases in between. From germline, CDR1 is SGHVS and CDR2 FNYEAQ. CDR3 size: 15 residues. The CDR3 DNA is TGTGCCAGCAGCTTAGAAGTTGACCTTAACTATGGCTACACCTTC. This codes for CASSLEVDLNYGYTF.

Ten or more counts support this clonotype. The rearrangement joins TRBV7-8 to TRBJ1-5; D is ambiguous. This CDR3 region has 15 residues. V shed 0 bases and J shed 4 bases, with 10 bases lying between them. The germline gives CDR1 SGHVS, CDR2 FQNEAQ. CDR3 nucleotide sequence: TGTGCCAGCAGCTTAGCGTTGATTCAGAATCAGCCCCAGCATTTT. It specifies CASSLALIQNQPQHF.

Of note for this clonotype: A read error is possible here, since a much larger clone lies one base away. The chain recombines TRBV7-4 with TRBJ2-1; D is ambiguous. Germline CDR1 reads SGHVT; CDR2 reads SQSDAQ. This CDR3 has 14 amino acids. The ends were cut back, 6 bases at V and 6 bases at J, with 15 bases in the middle. The CDR3 is CASRSDSTTNEQFF. The CDR3 DNA is TGTGCCAGCAGATCTGACTCCACCACCAATGAGCAGTTCTTC.

This chain joins TRBV12-3 or TRBV12-4 and TRBJ2-7; 9 positions match TRBD1. V lost 7 bases and J lost 7; bases outside the gene matches: 8. CDR3 length equals 13 residues. In DNA, the CDR3 is TGTGCCAGCATGTGGGACAGGGAGGGGGAGCAGTACTTC. Its protein is CASMWDREGEQYF.

The chain uses TRBV7-6 and TRBJ2-3; tentatively, D is TRBD1 (6 bases). The CDR3 extends over 21 amino acids. Germline assignment: CDR1 SGHVS and CDR2 FNYEAQ. The V end was cut by 0 bases, the J end by 4 bases, with 29 bases between. The CDR3 DNA sequence: TGTGCCAGCAGCTTAGCGCAGGGGCTAGATGTCCTATGGCCCCCCCCAGATACGCAGTATTTT. It is translated as CASSLAQGLDVLWPPPDTQYF.

The gene calls are TRBV19 and TRBJ2-1, with D perhaps matching TRBD2 (5 bases). Trimming pared 9 bases from V and 9 bases from J, leaving 18 bases between. CDR3 length: 13 residues. CDR1 and CDR2 from the germline V gene are LNHDA and SQIVND (reference sequence). The DNA for the CDR3 is TGTGCCAGCCACGTTATCGGGGTTCCTGAGCAGTTCTTC. This gives the protein CASHVIGVPEQFF.

The chain joins TRBV6-6 to TRBJ2-7, with D unclear. From germline, CDR1 is MNHNY and CDR2 SVGAGI (reference sequence). The CDR3 extends over 15 amino acids. Trimming shortened V by 4 bases and J by 3 bases, and 16 bases separated the two germline ends. CDR3 nucleotide sequence: TGTGCCAGCAGTTTCCCGAGCAGTCCCCACTACGAGCAGTACTTC. It yields the protein CASSFPSSPHYEQYF.

The rearrangement links TRBV27 to TRBJ1-4; D might be TRBD1 (6 bases). Germline-derived CDR1 and CDR2 are MNHEY and SMNVEV (reference sequence). The CDR3 has 16 amino acids. The V end was cut by 5 bases, the J end by 0 bases, with 13 bases between. The CDR3 bases are TGTGCCAGCAGTCCTTGGGGGGGCACAACTAATGAAAAACTGTTTTTT. The encoded protein is CASSPWGGTTNEKLFF. Complete variable domain (other parts from reference TRBV27 and TRBJ1-4): EAQVTQNPRYLITVTGKKLTVTCSQNMNHEYMSWYRQDPGLGLRQIYYSMNVEVTDKGDVPEGYKVSRKEKRNFPLILESPSPNQTSLYFCASSPWGGTTNEKLFFGSGTQLSVL.

The chain employs TRBV24-1 and TRBJ2-3; D might be TRBD2 (7 bases). The CDR3 loop spans 16 amino acids. Germline CDR1 and CDR2: KGHDR and SFDVKD. The germline V and J ends were trimmed by 7 bases and 1 base, with 17 bases remaining between them. For the CDR3, the DNA is TGTGCCACCAGCCCCGGGGGGCCTCGGGGCACAGATACGCAGTATTTT. This gives the protein CATSPGGPRGTDTQYF.

As for this clonotype: Being one base from a much bigger clone, this may be a read error. The CDR3 nucleotides read TGTGCCAGTCGTAACAGGAACTTGGGCACAGATACGCAGTATTTT. Its translation is CASRNRNLGTDTQYF. The chain uses TRBV19 and TRBJ2-3; TRBD1 is a possible D gene (5 bases). The CDR3 extends over 15 amino acids. The germline V and J ends were trimmed by 8 bases and 1 base, with 16 bases remaining between them. The V gene's germline CDR1 is LNHDA and CDR2 SQIVND (reference sequence).

This chain connects TRBV14 to TRBJ1-4; 8 bases fit TRBD1. V lost 1 base to trimming and J lost 8 bases; unmatched junction nucleotides: 6. Germline lookup yields CDR1 SGHDN and CDR2 FVKESK. The CDR3 is made up of 15 amino acids. Here the CDR3 DNA reads TGTGCCAGCAGCCAAGGTGGACAGGGTGGGGAAAAACTGTTTTTT. This sequence encodes CASSQGGQGGEKLFF.

CDR3 in amino acids: CASGNRVVFPFPLEAFF. The CDR3 DNA sequence: TGTGCTAGTGGAAACAGGGTCGTATTCCCTTTCCCCCTTGAAGCTTTCTTT. This chain joins TRBV12-5 and TRBJ1-1; tentative D call: TRBD1 (6 bases). The V gene's germline CDR1 is LGHNT and CDR2 FRNRAP. The CDR3 runs to 17 residues. Trimming stripped 6 bases from V and 7 bases from J, with 27 bases between.

The chain uses TRBV19 and TRBJ2-5, with D tentatively TRBD2 (5 bases). The CDR3 has 15 residues. The V gene's germline CDR1 is LNHDA and CDR2 SQIVND (reference sequence). V lost 3 bases, J lost 0 bases, and 11 bases lay in between. CDR3 DNA sequence: TGTGCCAGTAGTATTGGGAGACGGGACCAAGAGACCCAGTACTTC. Translating gives CASSIGRRDQETQYF.

This clonotype was observed a few times. The chain uses TRBV12-3 or TRBV12-4 and TRBJ2-2; 7 bases map to TRBD1. V dropped 6 bases and J dropped 3; count of bases not matched to a gene: 7. The length of the CDR3 is 15 residues. CDR3 nucleotide sequence: TGTGCCAGCAGCCTAGGGACAGCGGACACCGGGGAGCTGTTTTTT. Amino acid sequence: CASSLGTADTGELFF.

This clonotype has only a few counts. V gene TRBV5-6 combines with J gene TRBJ1-1, with TRBD1 as a possible D gene (5 bases). Germline lookup yields CDR1 SGHDT and CDR2 YYEEEE. CDR3 length: 14 amino acids. V was cut by 6 bases and J by 4 bases, with 16 bases left in between. This CDR3 reads CASNVRGVFTEAFF. Written as DNA, the CDR3 is TGTGCCAGCAATGTCAGAGGGGTATTCACTGAAGCTTTCTTT. Supplemented by reference TRBV5-6 and TRBJ1-1, the full variable domain reads DAGVTQSPTHLIKTRGQQVTLRCSPKSGHDTVSWYQQALGQGPQFIFQYYEEEERQRGNFPDRFSGHQFPNYSSELNVNALLLGDSALYLCASNVRGVFTEAFFGQGTRLTVV.

The chain uses TRBV9 and TRBJ2-5; D is undetermined. The CDR3 is made up of 15 amino acids. V lost 3 bases and J lost 0, with 12 bases in between. Germline CDR1 reads SGDLS; CDR2 reads YYNGEE. In DNA, the CDR3 is TGTGCCAGCAGCGCCCTGGGTGCGTACCAAGAGACCCAGTACTTC. Translated: CASSALGAYQETQYF.

This chain connects TRBV14 to TRBJ1-2; 10 bases are a match to TRBD1. The CDR3 sequence is 15 residues long. In germline, CDR1 is SGHDN, CDR2 FVKESK. Germline trimming cut 6 bases from V and 4 bases from J; bases unmatched to any gene: 8. The DNA of the CDR3 is TGTGCCAGCAGTCGCCGGGGACAGGGGCCCTATGGCTACACCTTC. Amino acid sequence: CASSRRGQGPYGYTF. The variable domain in full, completed from reference TRBV14 and TRBJ1-2, reads EAGVTQFPSHSVIEKGQTVTLRCDPISGHDNLYWYRRVMGKEIKFLLHFVKESKQDESGMPNNRFLAERTGGTYSTLKVQPAELEDSGVYFCASSRRGQGPYGYTFGSGTRLTVV.

The chain combines TRBV19 with TRBJ1-1; D call uncertain. The CDR3 runs to 13 residues. Germline V gene sequence: CDR1 LNHDA, CDR2 SQIVND (reference sequence). The V and J ends lost 2 bases and 1 base respectively, with 5 bases between them. The CDR3 region is CASSIIQNTEAFF. In DNA form, the CDR3 reads TGTGCCAGTAGTATAATACAGAACACTGAAGCTTTCTTT.

CDR3 DNA sequence: TGTGCCAGCTCACCTCCCCAGGGGACAAGGGAGCAGTACTTC. Its translation is CASSPPQGTREQYF. The chain is built from TRBV18 and TRBJ2-7, with D tentatively TRBD1 (6 bases). CDR3 length equals 14 residues. Germline CDR1 is KGHSH and CDR2 is LQKENI. The germline V and J ends were trimmed by 3 bases and 7 bases, with 16 bases remaining between them.

The chain carries TRBV14 and TRBJ1-1; no definite D call. The V end lost 2 bases, the J end lost 1 base, and 11 bases lay between the germline ends. Germline assignment: CDR1 SGHDN and CDR2 FVKESK. This CDR3 is 15 amino acids long. The CDR3 region has the DNA TGTGCCAGCAGCCAATTGGGTGAACCGAACACTGAAGCTTTCTTT. This gives the protein CASSQLGEPNTEAFF. The full variable domain, its missing parts supplied by reference TRBV14 and TRBJ1-1, is EAGVTQFPSHSVIEKGQTVTLRCDPISGHDNLYWYRRVMGKEIKFLLHFVKESKQDESGMPNNRFLAERTGGTYSTLKVQPAELEDSGVYFCASSQLGEPNTEAFFGQGTRLTVV.

This sequence joins TRBV4-1 and TRBJ2-3; 7 bases match TRBD2. CDR1 is MGHRA, CDR2 YSYEKL, per germline. The CDR3 extends over 19 amino acids. V lost 0 bases to trimming and J lost 7 bases; unmatched junction nucleotides: 19. The CDR3 DNA sequence: TGCGCCAGCAGCCAAGAAGGGTCTGGACGGGGGGATTCCCCTAATACGCAGTATTTT. Translation gives CASSQEGSGRGDSPNTQYF.

CDR3: CASGRNYGYTF. The DNA of the CDR3 is TGTGCCAGCGGTCGTAACTATGGCTACACCTTC. This chain connects TRBV27 to TRBJ1-2, with D hard to call. CDR3 size: 11 residues. In germline, CDR1 is MNHEY, CDR2 SMNVEV (reference sequence). With 8 bases removed from V and 1 base from J, the gap between germline ends came to 5 bases.

There are a few counts of this clonotype. In DNA form, the CDR3 reads TGTGCCAGTAGTATCCTCGGAGGGTCTGAAGCTTTCTTT. Translating it yields CASSILGGSEAFF. The chain has TRBV19 and TRBJ1-1; D unclear. CDR1 is LNHDA, CDR2 SQIVND, per germline (reference sequence). CDR3 length: 13 residues. Trimming took 3 bases from V and 6 from J, leaving 11 bases between them.

This clonotype appeared many times. This rearrangement joins TRBV4-1 to TRBJ2-7; possibly TRBD1 for D (6 bases). CDR1 is MGHRA, CDR2 YSYEKL, per germline. The CDR3 consists of 14 residues. V shed 3 bases and J shed 7 bases, with 16 bases lying between them. CDR3 protein: CASSQGPGDGEQYF. The DNA of the CDR3 is TGCGCCAGCAGCCAGGGTCCAGGGGACGGGGAGCAGTACTTC.

The chain couples TRBV27 to TRBJ2-7; a possible D gene is TRBD2 (5 bases). The V end was cut by 3 bases, the J end by 1 base, with 13 bases between. Germline V CDR1 and CDR2: MNHEY, SMNVEV (reference sequence). This CDR3 is built from 15 residues. The CDR3 DNA reads TGTGCCAGCAGTTTCTCCTTGGACTCATCCTACGAGCAGTACTTC. This sequence encodes CASSFSLDSSYEQYF.